This record covers a single T cell receptor beta chain. What it binds is unknown. These data belong to a study of lymphopenia after photon versus proton radiotherapy. General observations from the study: A bigger post-nadir fall in TCR diversity correlated inversely with survival time in deceased patients. Oligoclonal CD8+ Temra expansion after nadir drove photon patients' diversity drop. Photon-treated patients lost naive T cells and TCR diversity; proton-treated stayed stable.

Generated by immunoSEQ multiplex PCR, the TCRdb table keeps only in-frame clones and is missing some. The table has roughly 150,000 clones, roughly nine tenths seen once. Per the germline V gene, CDR1 is SGHDN and CDR2 is FVKESK. Losses at the gene ends were 1 base for V and 0 bases for J; bases not matched to a gene: 6. This CDR3 has 18 residues. The chain links TRBV14 to TRBJ2-5, with 12 bases that match TRBD2. This TCR derives from a man aged 50-59 years with gastric cancer. The starting material was peripheral blood, obtained from a patient treated with photon-based radiotherapy. The CDR3 region has the DNA TGTGCCAGCAGCCAAGTAACTAGCGGGAGGTTGTACCAAGAGACCCAGTACTTC. Its protein product is CASSQVTSGRLYQETQYF.